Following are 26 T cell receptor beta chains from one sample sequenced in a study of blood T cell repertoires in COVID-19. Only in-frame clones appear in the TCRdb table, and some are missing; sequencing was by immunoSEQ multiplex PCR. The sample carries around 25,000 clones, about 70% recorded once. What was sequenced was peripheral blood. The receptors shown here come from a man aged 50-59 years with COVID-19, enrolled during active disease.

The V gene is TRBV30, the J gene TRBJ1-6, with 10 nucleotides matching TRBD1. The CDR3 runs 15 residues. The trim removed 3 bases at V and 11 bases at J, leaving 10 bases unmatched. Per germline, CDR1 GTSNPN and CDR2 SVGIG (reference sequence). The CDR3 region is CAWRAPRQGATPLHF. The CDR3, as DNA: TGTGCCTGGAGAGCCCCCCGACAGGGGGCCACACCCCTCCACTTT.

For the CDR3, the DNA is TGTGCCATCAGCCTAGACAGGGAATATTCACCCCTCCACTTT. It specifies CAISLDREYSPLHF. The genes are TRBV10-3 and TRBJ1-6, with 7 positions matching TRBD1. This CDR3 is 14 amino acids long. Trimming took 6 bases from V and 8 from J; bases not matched to a gene: 7. Germline CDR1 reads ENHRY; CDR2 reads SYGVKD.

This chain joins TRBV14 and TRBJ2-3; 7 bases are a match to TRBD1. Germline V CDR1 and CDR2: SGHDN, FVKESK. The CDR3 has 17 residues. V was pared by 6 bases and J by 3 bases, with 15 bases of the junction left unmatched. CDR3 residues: CASSELPGQRGTDTQYF. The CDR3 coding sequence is TGTGCCAGCAGTGAACTACCGGGACAGCGAGGAACAGATACGCAGTATTTT.

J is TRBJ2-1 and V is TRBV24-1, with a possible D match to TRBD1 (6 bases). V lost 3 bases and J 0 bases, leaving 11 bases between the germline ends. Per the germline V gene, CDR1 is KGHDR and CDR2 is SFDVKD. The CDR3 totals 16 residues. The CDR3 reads CATSDRTASSYNEQFF. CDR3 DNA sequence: TGTGCCACCAGTGATCGGACAGCGAGCTCCTACAATGAGCAGTTCTTC.

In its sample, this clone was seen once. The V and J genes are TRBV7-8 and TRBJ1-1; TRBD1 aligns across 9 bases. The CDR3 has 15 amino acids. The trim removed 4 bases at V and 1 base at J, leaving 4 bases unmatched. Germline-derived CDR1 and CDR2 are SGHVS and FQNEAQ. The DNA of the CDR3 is TGTGCCAGCAGCTCCGGACAGGGGCAGAACACTGAAGCTTTCTTT. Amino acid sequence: CASSSGQGQNTEAFF. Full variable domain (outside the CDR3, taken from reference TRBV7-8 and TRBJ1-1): GAGVSQSPRYKVAKRGQDVALRCDPISGHVSLFWYQQALGQGPEFLTYFQNEAQLDKSGLPSDRFFAERPEGSVSTLKIQRTQQEDSAVYLCASSSGQGQNTEAFFGQGTRLTVV.

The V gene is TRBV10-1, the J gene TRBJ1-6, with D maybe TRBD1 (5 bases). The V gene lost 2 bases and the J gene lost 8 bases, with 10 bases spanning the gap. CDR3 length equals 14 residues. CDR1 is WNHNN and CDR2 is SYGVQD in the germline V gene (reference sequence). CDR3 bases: TGCGCCAGCAGTGAGGACAGATTTGATTCACCCCTCCACTTT. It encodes CASSEDRFDSPLHF.

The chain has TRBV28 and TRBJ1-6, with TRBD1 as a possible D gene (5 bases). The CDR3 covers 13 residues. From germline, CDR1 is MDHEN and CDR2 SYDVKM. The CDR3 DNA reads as TGTGTCTCAGCTGGACATGAATATTCACCCCTCCACTTT. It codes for CVSAGHEYSPLHF.

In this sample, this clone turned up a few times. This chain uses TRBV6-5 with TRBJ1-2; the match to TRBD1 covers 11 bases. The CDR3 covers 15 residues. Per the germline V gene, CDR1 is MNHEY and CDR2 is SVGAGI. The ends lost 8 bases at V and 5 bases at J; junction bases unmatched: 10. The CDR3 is CASVRDRGSIYGYTF. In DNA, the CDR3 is TGTGCCAGCGTGAGGGACAGGGGGTCGATATATGGCTACACCTTC.

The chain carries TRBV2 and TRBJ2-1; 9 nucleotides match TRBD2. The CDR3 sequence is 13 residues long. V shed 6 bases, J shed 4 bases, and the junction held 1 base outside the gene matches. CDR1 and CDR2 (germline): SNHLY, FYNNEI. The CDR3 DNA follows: TGTGCCAGCAGGGCGGGAGGGTACAATGAGCAGTTCTTC. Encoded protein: CASRAGGYNEQFF. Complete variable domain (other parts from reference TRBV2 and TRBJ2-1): EPEVTQTPSHQVTQMGQEVILRCVPISNHLYFYWYRQILGQKVEFLVSFYNNEISEKSEIFDDQFSVERPDGSNFTLKIRSTKLEDSAMYFCASRAGGYNEQFFGPGTRLTVL.

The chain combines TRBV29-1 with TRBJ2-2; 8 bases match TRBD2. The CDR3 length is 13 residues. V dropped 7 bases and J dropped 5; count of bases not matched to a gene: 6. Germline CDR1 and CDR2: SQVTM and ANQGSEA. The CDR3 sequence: CSAGRGLTGELFF. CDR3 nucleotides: TGCAGCGCCGGGAGGGGCTTGACCGGGGAGCTGTTTTTT.

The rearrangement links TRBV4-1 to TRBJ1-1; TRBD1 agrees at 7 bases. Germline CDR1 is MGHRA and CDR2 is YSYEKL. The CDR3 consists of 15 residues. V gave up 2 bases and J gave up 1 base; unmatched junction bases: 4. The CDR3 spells CASSQTHRGNTEAFF. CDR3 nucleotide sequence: TGCGCCAGCAGCCAAACTCACAGGGGGAACACTGAAGCTTTCTTT.

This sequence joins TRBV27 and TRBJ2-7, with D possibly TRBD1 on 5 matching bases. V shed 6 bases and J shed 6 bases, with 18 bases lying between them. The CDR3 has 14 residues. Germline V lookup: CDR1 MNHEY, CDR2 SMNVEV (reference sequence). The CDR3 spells CASSPSGPPGEQYF. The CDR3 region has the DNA TGTGCCAGCAGCCCGTCAGGGCCCCCCGGCGAGCAGTACTTC.

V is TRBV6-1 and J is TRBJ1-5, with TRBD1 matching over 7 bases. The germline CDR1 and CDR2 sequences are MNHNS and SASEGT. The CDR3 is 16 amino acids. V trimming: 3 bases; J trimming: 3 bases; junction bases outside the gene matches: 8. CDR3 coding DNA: TGTGCCAGCAGTGAGCCAACAGGGGTCCTCAATCAGCCCCAGCATTTT. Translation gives CASSEPTGVLNQPQHF.

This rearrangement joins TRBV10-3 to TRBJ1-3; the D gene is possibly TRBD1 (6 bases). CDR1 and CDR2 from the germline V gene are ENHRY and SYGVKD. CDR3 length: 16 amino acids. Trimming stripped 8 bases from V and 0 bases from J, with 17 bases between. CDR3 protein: CAIQPGQLSSGNTIYF. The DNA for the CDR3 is TGTGCCATCCAGCCTGGACAGTTGAGCTCTGGAAACACCATATATTTT.

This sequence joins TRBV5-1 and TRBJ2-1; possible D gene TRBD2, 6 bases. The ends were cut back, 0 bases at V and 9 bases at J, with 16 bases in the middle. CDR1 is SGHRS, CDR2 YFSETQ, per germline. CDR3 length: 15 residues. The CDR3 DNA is TGCGCCAGCAGCTTGGCCATGGGTTCGGGAGCTGAGCAGTTCTTC. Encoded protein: CASSLAMGSGAEQFF.

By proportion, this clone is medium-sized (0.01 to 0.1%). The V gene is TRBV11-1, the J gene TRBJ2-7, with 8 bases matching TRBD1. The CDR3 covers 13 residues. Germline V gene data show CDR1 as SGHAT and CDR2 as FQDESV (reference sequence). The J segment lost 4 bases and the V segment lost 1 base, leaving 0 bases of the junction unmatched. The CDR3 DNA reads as TGTGCCAGCAGCTTAGGGACAGGGTACGAGCAGTACTTC. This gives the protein CASSLGTGYEQYF.

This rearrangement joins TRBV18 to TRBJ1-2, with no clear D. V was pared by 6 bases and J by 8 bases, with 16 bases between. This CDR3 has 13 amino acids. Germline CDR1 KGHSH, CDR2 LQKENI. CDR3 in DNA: TGTGCCAGCTCCCACGACGCAGGAGGGGGCTACACCTTC. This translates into CASSHDAGGGYTF.

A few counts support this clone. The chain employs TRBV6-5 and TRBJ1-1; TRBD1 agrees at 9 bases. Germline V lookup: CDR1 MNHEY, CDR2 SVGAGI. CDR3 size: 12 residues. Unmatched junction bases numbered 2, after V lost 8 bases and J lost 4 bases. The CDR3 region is CASWTGATEAFF. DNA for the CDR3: TGTGCCAGCTGGACAGGGGCCACTGAAGCTTTCTTT.

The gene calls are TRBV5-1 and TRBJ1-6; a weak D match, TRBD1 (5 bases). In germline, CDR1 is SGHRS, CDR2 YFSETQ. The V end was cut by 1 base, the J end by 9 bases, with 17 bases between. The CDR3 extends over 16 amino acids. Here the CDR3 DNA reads TGCGCCAGCAGCTTGCTTGGGGCGGGAACCGGTTCACCCCTCCACTTT. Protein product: CASSLLGAGTGSPLHF.

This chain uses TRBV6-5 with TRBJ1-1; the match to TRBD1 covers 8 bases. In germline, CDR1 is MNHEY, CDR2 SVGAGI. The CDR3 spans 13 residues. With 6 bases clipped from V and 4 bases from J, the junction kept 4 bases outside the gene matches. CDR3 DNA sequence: TGTGCCAGCAGGGTAACAGGGGGCACTGAAGCTTTCTTT. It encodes CASRVTGGTEAFF.

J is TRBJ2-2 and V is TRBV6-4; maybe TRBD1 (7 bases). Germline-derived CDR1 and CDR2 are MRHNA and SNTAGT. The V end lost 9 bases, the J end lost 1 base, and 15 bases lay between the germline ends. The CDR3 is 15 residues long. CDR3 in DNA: TGTGCCAGTCGACAGGGCGGGGAGAACACCGGGGAGCTGTTTTTT. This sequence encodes CASRQGGENTGELFF.

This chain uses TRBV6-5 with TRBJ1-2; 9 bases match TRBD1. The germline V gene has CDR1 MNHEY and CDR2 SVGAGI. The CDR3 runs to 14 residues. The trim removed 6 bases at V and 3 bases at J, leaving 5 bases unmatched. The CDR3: CASSRTGGDYGYTF. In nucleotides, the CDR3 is TGTGCCAGCAGCCGAACAGGGGGCGACTATGGCTACACCTTC.

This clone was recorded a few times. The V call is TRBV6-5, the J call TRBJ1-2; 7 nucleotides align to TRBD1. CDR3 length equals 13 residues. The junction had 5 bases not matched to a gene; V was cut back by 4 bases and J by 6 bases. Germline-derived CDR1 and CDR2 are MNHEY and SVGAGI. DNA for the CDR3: TGTGCCAGCAGTTTCAGGGGGGATCATGGCTACACCTTC. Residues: CASSFRGDHGYTF.

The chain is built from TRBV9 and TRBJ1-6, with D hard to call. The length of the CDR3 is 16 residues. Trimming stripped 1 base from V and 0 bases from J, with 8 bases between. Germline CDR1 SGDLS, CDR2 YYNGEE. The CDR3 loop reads CASSVYDNSYNSPLHF. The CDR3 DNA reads TGTGCCAGCAGCGTATACGACAACTCCTATAATTCACCCCTCCACTTT.

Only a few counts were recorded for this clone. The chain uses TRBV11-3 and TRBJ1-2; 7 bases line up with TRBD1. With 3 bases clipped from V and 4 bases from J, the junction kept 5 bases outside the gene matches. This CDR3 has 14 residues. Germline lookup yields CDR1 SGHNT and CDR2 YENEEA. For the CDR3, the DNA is TGTGCCAGCAGCTTGTCCAGGGGGTCCTATGGCTACACCTTC. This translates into CASSLSRGSYGYTF.

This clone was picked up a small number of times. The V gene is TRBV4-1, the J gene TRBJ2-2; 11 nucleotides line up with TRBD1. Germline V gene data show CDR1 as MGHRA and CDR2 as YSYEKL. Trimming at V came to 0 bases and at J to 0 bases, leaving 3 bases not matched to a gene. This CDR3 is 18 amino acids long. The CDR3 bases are TGCGCCAGCAGCCAAGATGGACAGGGGGCGGCGAACACCGGGGAGCTGTTTTTT. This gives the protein CASSQDGQGAANTGELFF.